The next 20 T cell receptor beta chains were all read from a single sample in a study of blood T cell repertoires in COVID-19. Some clones are missing from TCRdb's copy, which holds only in-frame ones; the method was immunoSEQ multiplex PCR. The sample shows about 130,000 clones, around 85% of them seen only once. Material: peripheral blood. These receptors all come from a man under 40 with COVID-19, enrolled during active disease.

This chain links TRBV5-6 with TRBJ2-5, with D unclear. Trimming shortened V by 0 bases and J by 2 bases, and 14 bases separated the two germline ends. The CDR3 spans 16 residues. The germline V gene encodes CDR1 SGHDT and CDR2 YYEEEE. This CDR3 is CASSLASRTSQETQYF. In DNA form, the CDR3 reads TGTGCCAGCAGCTTGGCTTCGCGCACTTCTCAAGAGACCCAGTACTTC.

This chain joins TRBV2 and TRBJ2-7, with D perhaps matching TRBD1 (6 bases). Germline CDR1 and CDR2: SNHLY and FYNNEI. The CDR3 is 12 residues long. Trimming removed 6 bases from V and 5 bases from J, with 11 bases in between. Here the CDR3 DNA reads TGTGCCAGCAGCGTTGACAGGAACGAGCAGTACTTC. Translated, it gives CASSVDRNEQYF.

V gene TRBV10-3 combines with J gene TRBJ1-5; 7 bases line up with TRBD1. The CDR3 length is 15 residues. Germline V gene sequence: CDR1 ENHRY, CDR2 SYGVKD. Trimming at V came to 1 base and at J to 2 bases, leaving 2 bases not matched to a gene. CDR3: CAISEYTGGNQPQHF. The CDR3 DNA is TGTGCCATCAGTGAGTACACAGGGGGCAATCAGCCCCAGCATTTT.

The chain recombines TRBV14 with TRBJ2-1; perhaps TRBD1 as D (5 bases). This CDR3 region has 12 residues. CDR1 and CDR2 (germline): SGHDN, FVKESK. Trimming took off 4 bases at V and 6 bases at J, with 7 bases between the two ends. The CDR3 region is CASSRTRNEQFF. The DNA of the CDR3 is TGTGCCAGCAGCCGGACACGCAATGAGCAGTTCTTC.

The rearrangement links TRBV3-1 (or the pseudogene TRBV3-2) to TRBJ1-1, with 10 bases fitting TRBD1. The CDR3 has 16 residues. The germline V gene encodes CDR1 LGHDT and CDR2 YNNKEL (reference sequence). After removal of 3 bases from V and 1 base from J, the junction contained 5 bases not matched to a gene. The CDR3 loop is CASSQFGTGANTEAFF. The DNA for the CDR3 is TGTGCCAGCAGCCAGTTCGGGACAGGGGCGAACACTGAAGCTTTCTTT.

J is TRBJ1-1 and V is TRBV19; maybe TRBD1 (6 bases). Trimming took 5 bases from V and 1 from J, leaving 11 bases between them. Germline V gene sequence: CDR1 LNHDA, CDR2 SQIVND (reference sequence). The CDR3 runs 14 residues. CDR3 protein: CASSPGAANTEAFF. In DNA form, the CDR3 reads TGTGCCAGTAGTCCAGGGGCAGCGAACACTGAAGCTTTCTTT.

The chain carries TRBV9 and TRBJ2-1; 9 bases line up with TRBD1. Germline V lookup: CDR1 SGDLS, CDR2 YYNGEE. J gave up 9 bases and V 4 bases, and 5 bases lay outside the gene matches. This CDR3 has 13 residues. CDR3 sequence (DNA): TGTGCCAGCAGCCCGGGACAGGGATCTGAGCAGTTCTTC. It codes for CASSPGQGSEQFF. Full variable domain (missing parts from reference TRBV9 and TRBJ2-1): DSGVTQTPKHLITATGQRVTLRCSPRSGDLSVYWYQQSLDQGLQFLIQYYNGEERAKGNILERFSAQQFPDLHSELNLSSLELGDSALYFCASSPGQGSEQFFGPGTRLTVL.

The V gene is TRBV30, the J gene TRBJ1-2; 7 nucleotides match TRBD1. Germline CDR1 and CDR2: GTSNPN and SVGIG (reference sequence). CDR3 size: 12 residues. V lost 8 bases, J lost 6 bases, and 9 bases stayed unmatched. The CDR3 DNA reads TGTGCCACCCAACAGGGGTACCATGGCTACACCTTC. This translates into CATQQGYHGYTF.

V gene TRBV18 combines with J gene TRBJ1-2, with 8 bases aligning to TRBD1. The junction had 4 bases not matched to a gene; V was cut back by 1 base and J by 3 bases. This CDR3 is 15 amino acids long. CDR1 is KGHSH, CDR2 LQKENI, per germline. The CDR3, as DNA: TGTGCCAGCTCACCACGTCAGGGGGCCGACTATGGCTACACCTTC. This sequence encodes CASSPRQGADYGYTF.

The CDR3 nucleotides read TGTGCCTGGAGTGTATTCGGGACAGGGCGAGAAAAACTGTTTTTT. Translating gives CAWSVFGTGREKLFF. The rearrangement links TRBV30 to TRBJ1-4; 9 nucleotides align to TRBD1. The CDR3 is made up of 15 amino acids. Germline V gene sequence: CDR1 GTSNPN, CDR2 SVGIG (reference sequence). Trimming removed 0 bases from V and 8 bases from J; junction bases left unmatched: 7.

CDR3: CAWSGKDRGRSGYTF. Here the CDR3 DNA reads TGTGCCTGGAGTGGAAAGGACAGGGGCCGGAGTGGCTACACCTTC. V usage is TRBV30 and J usage is TRBJ1-2, with 9 bases matching TRBD1. The length of the CDR3 is 15 residues. Germline-derived CDR1 and CDR2 are GTSNPN and SVGIG (reference sequence). Trimming at V came to 1 base and at J to 7 bases, leaving 10 bases not matched to a gene. The variable domain in full, with the rest retrieved from reference TRBV30 and TRBJ1-2, is SQTIHQWPATLVQPVGSPLSLECTVEGTSNPNLYWYRQAAGRGLQLLFYSVGIGQISSEVPQNLSASRPQDRQFILSSKKLLLSDSGFYLCAWSGKDRGRSGYTFGSGTRLTVV.

Notes on this clone: An end of the junction does not agree with germline; a read error may underlie this. This chain connects TRBV2 to TRBJ1-3; D is undetermined. Per the germline V gene, CDR1 is SNHLY and CDR2 is FYNNEI. CDR3 length equals 14 residues. CDR3 region: CASSEVFSGNTIYF. The CDR3 DNA reads TGTGCCAGCAGCGAAGTCTTCTCTGGAAACACCATATATTTT. Full variable domain (rest looked up from reference TRBV2 and TRBJ1-3): EPEVTQTPSHQVTQMGQEVILRCVPISNHLYFYWYRQILGQKVEFLVSFYNNEISEKSEIFDDQFSVERPDGSNFTLKIRSTKLEDSAMYFCASSEVFSGNTIYFGEGSWLTVV.

The chain uses TRBV10-3 and TRBJ1-5; TRBD1 might be the D (5 bases). Trimming took 7 bases from V and 6 from J, leaving 10 bases between them. This CDR3 is built from 12 residues. Germline V CDR1 and CDR2: ENHRY, SYGVKD. CDR3 bases: TGTGCCATCAAGGAAACAGGTCAGCCCCAGCATTTT. It yields the protein CAIKETGQPQHF.

The V gene is TRBV19, the J gene TRBJ2-7; TRBD2 agrees at 7 bases. The CDR3 covers 15 residues. V lost 3 bases to trimming and J lost 2 bases; unmatched junction nucleotides: 7. From germline, CDR1 is LNHDA and CDR2 SQIVND (reference sequence). The CDR3 protein is CASSILGGTTYEQYF. The CDR3 coding sequence is TGTGCCAGTAGTATTTTGGGGGGGACTACCTACGAGCAGTACTTC.

A few counts support this clone. The chain joins TRBV10-1 to TRBJ2-7, with 7 bases identical to TRBD2. The CDR3 contains 15 residues. Germline V CDR1 and CDR2: WNHNN, SYGVQD (reference sequence). V shed 2 bases, J shed 2 bases, and the junction held 6 bases outside the gene matches. The CDR3 nucleotides read TGCGCCAGCAGTGAGCGGGAGGACGGTCCCTACGAGCAGTACTTC. Translated, it gives CASSEREDGPYEQYF.

The rearrangement links TRBV7-2 to TRBJ2-7, with D maybe TRBD2 (7 bases). The ends were cut back, 1 base at V and 2 bases at J, with 12 bases in the middle. Germline CDR1 reads SGHTA; CDR2 reads FQGNSA. The CDR3 runs to 15 residues. The CDR3 region has the DNA TGTGCCAGCAGCTTAGTTGGAGGGGGGGCCTACGAGCAGTACTTC. This sequence encodes CASSLVGGGAYEQYF.

The rearrangement joins TRBV29-1 to TRBJ2-3; 8 bases align to TRBD2. CDR3 size: 13 residues. Germline loops: CDR1 SQVTM, CDR2 ANQGSEA. The V and J ends lost 3 bases and 6 bases, in that order; junction bases with no gene match: 5. In DNA form, the CDR3 reads TGCAGCGTTGACGGGGGGGCCGGGGATACGCAGTATTTT. Its translation: CSVDGGAGDTQYF.

The V and J genes are TRBV11-3 and TRBJ2-2, with 8 bases aligning to TRBD1. There are 15 residues in the CDR3. CDR1 SGHNT and CDR2 YENEEA come from the germline V gene. V shed 7 bases and J 5 bases; nucleotides not matched to a gene: 9. CDR3 bases: TGTGCCAGCACCCCTGGGACAGGACTTACCGGGGAGCTGTTTTTT. Its protein product is CASTPGTGLTGELFF.

This clone was observed a handful of times. The chain joins TRBV6-2 or TRBV6-3 to TRBJ2-7; 9 bases align to TRBD1. This CDR3 is built from 15 residues. Germline CDR1 MNHEY, CDR2 SVGEGT. The V and J ends lost 6 bases and 2 bases, in that order; junction bases with no gene match: 8. CDR3 region: CASSAGQGWTYEQYF. CDR3 bases: TGTGCCAGCAGCGCCGGACAGGGGTGGACCTACGAGCAGTACTTC.

This rearrangement joins TRBV7-9 to TRBJ2-7, with 7 nucleotides matching TRBD1. The length of the CDR3 is 15 residues. V shed 1 base and J 4 bases; nucleotides not matched to a gene: 7. The germline gives CDR1 SEHNR, CDR2 FQNEAQ (reference sequence). Here the CDR3 reads CASSLVRQGTYEQYF. In nucleotides, the CDR3 is TGTGCCAGCAGCTTAGTCCGACAGGGTACGTACGAGCAGTACTTC.